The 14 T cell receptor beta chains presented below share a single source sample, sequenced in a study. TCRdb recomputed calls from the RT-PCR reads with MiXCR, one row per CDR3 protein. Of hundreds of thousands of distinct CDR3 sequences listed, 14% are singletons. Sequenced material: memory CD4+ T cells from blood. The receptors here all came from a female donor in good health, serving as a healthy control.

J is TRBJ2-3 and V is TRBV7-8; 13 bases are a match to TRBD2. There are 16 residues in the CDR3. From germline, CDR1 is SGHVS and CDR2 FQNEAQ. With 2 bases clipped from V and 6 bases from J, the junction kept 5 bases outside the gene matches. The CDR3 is CASSLILAGGSDTQYF. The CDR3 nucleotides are TGTGCCAGCAGCTTAATACTAGCGGGGGGGTCCGATACGCAGTATTTT.

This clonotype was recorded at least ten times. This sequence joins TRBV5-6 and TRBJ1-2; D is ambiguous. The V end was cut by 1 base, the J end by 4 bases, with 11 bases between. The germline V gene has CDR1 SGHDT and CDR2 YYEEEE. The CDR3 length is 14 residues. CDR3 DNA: TGTGCCAGCAGCTTGTATCAGGATGGCTATGGCTACACCTTC. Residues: CASSLYQDGYGYTF.

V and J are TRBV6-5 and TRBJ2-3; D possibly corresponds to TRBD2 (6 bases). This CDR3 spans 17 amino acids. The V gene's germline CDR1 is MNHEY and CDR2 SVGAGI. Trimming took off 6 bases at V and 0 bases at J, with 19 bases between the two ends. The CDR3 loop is CASSRYYSGGSTDTQYF. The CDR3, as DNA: TGTGCCAGCAGCCGATACTATAGCGGAGGGAGCACAGATACGCAGTATTTT.

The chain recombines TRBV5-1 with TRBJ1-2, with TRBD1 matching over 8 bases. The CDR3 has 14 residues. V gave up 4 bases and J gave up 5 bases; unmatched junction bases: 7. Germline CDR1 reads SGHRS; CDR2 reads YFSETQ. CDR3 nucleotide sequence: TGCGCCAGCAGCCCCTCGGGACAGGAATATGGCTACACCTTC. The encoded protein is CASSPSGQEYGYTF. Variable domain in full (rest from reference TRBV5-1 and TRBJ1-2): KAGVTQTPRYLIKTRGQQVTLSCSPISGHRSVSWYQQTPGQGLQFLFEYFSETQRNKGNFPGRFSGRQFSNSRSEMNVSTLELGDSALYLCASSPSGQEYGYTFGSGTRLTVV.

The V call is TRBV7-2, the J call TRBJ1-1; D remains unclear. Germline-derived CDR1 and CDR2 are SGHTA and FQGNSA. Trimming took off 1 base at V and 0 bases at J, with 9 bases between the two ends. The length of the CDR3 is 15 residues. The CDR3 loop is CASSLEVLMNTEAFF. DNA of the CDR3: TGTGCCAGCAGCTTAGAGGTGCTTATGAACACTGAAGCTTTCTTT.

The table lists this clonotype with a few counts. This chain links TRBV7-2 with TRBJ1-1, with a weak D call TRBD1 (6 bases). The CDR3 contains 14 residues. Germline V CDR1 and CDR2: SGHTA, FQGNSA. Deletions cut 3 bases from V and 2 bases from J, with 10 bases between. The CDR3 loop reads CASSLWGQNTEAFF. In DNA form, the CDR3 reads TGTGCCAGCAGCTTGTGGGGGCAAAACACTGAAGCTTTCTTT.

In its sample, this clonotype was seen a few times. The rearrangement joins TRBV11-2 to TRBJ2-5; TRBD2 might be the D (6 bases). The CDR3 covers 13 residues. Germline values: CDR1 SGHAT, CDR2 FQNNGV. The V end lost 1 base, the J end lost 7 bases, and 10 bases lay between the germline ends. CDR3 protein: CASSLGGGGTQYF. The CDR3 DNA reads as TGTGCCAGCAGCTTAGGGGGAGGTGGGACCCAGTACTTC.

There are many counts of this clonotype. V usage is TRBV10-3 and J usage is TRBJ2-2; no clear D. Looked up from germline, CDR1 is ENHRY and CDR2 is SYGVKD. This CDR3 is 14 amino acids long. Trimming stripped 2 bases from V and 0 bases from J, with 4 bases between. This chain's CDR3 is CAISERSNTGELFF. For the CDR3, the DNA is TGTGCCATCAGTGAGAGGTCGAACACCGGGGAGCTGTTTTTT.

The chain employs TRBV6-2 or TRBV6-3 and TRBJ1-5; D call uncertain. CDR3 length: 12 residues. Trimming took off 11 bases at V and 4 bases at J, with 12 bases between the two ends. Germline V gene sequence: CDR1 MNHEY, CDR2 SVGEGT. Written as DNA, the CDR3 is TGTGCCTCCCAGCGGAGTAATCAGCCCCAGCATTTT. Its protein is CASQRSNQPQHF.

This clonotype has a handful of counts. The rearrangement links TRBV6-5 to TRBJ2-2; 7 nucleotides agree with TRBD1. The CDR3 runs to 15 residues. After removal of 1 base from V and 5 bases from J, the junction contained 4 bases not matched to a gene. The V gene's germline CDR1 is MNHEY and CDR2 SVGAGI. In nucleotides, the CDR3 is TGTGCCAGCAGTTACTATGGCAGGGGGACCGGGGAGCTGTTTTTT. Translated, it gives CASSYYGRGTGELFF.

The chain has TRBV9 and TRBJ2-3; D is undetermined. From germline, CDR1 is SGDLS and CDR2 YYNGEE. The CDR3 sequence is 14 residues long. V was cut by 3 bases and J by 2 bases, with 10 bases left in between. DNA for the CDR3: TGTGCCAGCAGCGAGGTAGAAGTCACAGATACGCAGTATTTT. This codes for CASSEVEVTDTQYF.

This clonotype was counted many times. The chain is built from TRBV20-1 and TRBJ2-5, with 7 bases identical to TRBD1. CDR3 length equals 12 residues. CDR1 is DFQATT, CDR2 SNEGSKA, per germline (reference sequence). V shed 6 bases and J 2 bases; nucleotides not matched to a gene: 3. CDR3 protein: CSALGQQETQYF. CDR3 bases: TGCAGTGCGCTGGGACAGCAAGAGACCCAGTACTTC.

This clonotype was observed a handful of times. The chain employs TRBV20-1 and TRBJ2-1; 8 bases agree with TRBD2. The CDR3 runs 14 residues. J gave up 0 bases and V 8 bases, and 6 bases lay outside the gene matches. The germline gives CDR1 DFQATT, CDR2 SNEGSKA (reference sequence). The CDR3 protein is CSPRSGSSYNEQFF. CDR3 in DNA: TGCAGTCCCCGAAGCGGGAGCTCCTACAATGAGCAGTTCTTC.

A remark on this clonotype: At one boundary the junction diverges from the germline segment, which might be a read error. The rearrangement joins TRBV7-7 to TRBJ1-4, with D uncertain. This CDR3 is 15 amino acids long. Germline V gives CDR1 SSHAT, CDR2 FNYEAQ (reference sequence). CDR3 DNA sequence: TGTGCTAGCAGCTTACATCGGCAGCCTAATGAAAAACTGTTTTTT. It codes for CASSLHRQPNEKLFF. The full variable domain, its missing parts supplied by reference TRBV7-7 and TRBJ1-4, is GAGVSQSPRYKVTKRGQDVTLRCDPISSHATLYWYQQALGQGPEFLTYFNYEAQPDKSGLPSDRFSAERPEGSISTLTIQRTEQRDSAMYRCASSLHRQPNEKLFFGSGTQLSVL.